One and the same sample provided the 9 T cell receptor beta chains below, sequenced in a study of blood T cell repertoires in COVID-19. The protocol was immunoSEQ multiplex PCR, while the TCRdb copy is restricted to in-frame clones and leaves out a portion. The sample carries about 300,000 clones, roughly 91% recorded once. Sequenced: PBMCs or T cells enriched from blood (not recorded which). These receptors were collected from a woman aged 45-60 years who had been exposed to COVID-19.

CDR3 loop: CAISGETGGSGNQPQHF. The CDR3, as DNA: TGTGCCATCAGTGGAGAGACAGGGGGCTCGGGCAATCAGCCCCAGCATTTT. The chain recombines TRBV10-3 with TRBJ1-5, with 10 positions matching TRBD1. Per the germline V gene, CDR1 is ENHRY and CDR2 is SYGVKD. This CDR3 spans 17 amino acids. With 4 bases clipped from V and 2 bases from J, the junction kept 8 bases outside the gene matches.

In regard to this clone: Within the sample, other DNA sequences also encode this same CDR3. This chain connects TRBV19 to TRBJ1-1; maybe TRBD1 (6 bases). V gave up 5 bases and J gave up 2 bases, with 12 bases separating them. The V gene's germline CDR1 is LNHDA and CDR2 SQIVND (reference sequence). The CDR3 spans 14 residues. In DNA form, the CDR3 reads TGTGCCAGTAGTCGAGGACAGCTTAACACTGAAGCTTTCTTT. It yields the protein CASSRGQLNTEAFF.

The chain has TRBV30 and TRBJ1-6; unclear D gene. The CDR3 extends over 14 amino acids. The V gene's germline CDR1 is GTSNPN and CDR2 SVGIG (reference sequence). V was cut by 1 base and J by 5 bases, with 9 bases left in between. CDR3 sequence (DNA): TGTGCCTGGAGTGCTCACAAAGATAATTCACCCCTCCACTTT. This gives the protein CAWSAHKDNSPLHF.

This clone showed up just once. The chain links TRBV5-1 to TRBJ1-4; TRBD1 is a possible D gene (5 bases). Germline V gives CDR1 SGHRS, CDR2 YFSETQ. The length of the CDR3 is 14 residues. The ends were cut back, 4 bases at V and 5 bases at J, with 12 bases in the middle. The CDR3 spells CASSPSGGNEKLFF. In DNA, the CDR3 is TGCGCCAGCAGCCCTTCGGGGGGAAATGAAAAACTGTTTTTT. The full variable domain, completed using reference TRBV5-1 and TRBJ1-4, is KAGVTQTPRYLIKTRGQQVTLSCSPISGHRSVSWYQQTPGQGLQFLFEYFSETQRNKGNFPGRFSGRQFSNSRSEMNVSTLELGDSALYLCASSPSGGNEKLFFGSGTQLSVL.

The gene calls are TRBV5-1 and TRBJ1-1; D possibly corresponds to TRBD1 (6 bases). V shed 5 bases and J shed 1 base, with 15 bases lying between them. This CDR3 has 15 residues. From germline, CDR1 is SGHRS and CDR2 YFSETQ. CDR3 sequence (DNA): TGCGCCAGCAGTTCTATAGGGGGGGAGAACACTGAAGCTTTCTTT. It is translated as CASSSIGGENTEAFF.

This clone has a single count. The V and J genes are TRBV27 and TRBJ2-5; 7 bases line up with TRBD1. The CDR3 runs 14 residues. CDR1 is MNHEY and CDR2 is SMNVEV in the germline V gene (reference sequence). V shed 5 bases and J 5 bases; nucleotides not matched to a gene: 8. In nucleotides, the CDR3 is TGTGCCAGCAGTCCCAGGGGGATCGGGGAGACCCAGTACTTC. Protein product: CASSPRGIGETQYF.

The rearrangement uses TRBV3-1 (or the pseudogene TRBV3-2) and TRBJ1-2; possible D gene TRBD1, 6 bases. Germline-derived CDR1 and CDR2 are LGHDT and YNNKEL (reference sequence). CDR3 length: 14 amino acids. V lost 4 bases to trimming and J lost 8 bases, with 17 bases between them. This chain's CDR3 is CASSLSRQARGYTF. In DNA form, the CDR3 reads TGTGCCAGCAGCCTCTCTCGACAGGCAAGGGGCTACACCTTC.

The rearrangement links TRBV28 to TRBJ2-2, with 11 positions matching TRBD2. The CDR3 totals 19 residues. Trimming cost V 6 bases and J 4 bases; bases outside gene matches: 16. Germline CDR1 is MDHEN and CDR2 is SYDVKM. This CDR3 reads CASRTRTLAGGRGTGELFF. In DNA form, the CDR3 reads TGTGCCAGCAGGACACGGACTCTAGCGGGGGGACGGGGCACCGGGGAGCTGTTTTTT.

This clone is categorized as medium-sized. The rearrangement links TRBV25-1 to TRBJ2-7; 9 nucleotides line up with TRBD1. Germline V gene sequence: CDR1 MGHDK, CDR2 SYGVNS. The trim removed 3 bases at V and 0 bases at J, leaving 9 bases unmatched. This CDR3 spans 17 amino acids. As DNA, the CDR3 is TGTGCCAGCAGTGAGCTTACCGGGACAGGGATCTCCTACGAGCAGTACTTC. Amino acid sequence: CASSELTGTGISYEQYF.